The next 2 T cell receptor beta chains were all read from a single sample in a study of vaccination effects on CD4 cells after COVID-19. For these receptors, no antigen is known. Antigen-specific CD4+ T cells were expanded with viral peptide pools in the ViraFEST assay before sequencing. Scientists isolated CD4+ T cells after a roughly ten-day culture period ended. Their SARS-CoV-2 infection, verified by PCR, occurred between March and December 2020. Clones were read by immunoSEQ multiplex PCR, and TCRdb kept only the in-frame ones, dropping some. This repertoire shows some 19,000 clones, around 74% found once; its top ten account for 38%. The starting material was CD4+ T cells from PBMCs cultured with a peptide pool, obtained before COVID-19 vaccination. The receptors originated from a human donor who had a prior SARS-CoV-2 infection.

This sequence joins TRBV27 and TRBJ2-2, with D possibly matching TRBD2 (5 bases). The CDR3 is 15 amino acids. V lost 6 bases to trimming and J lost 4 bases, with 15 bases between them. Germline V lookup: CDR1 MNHEY, CDR2 SMNVEV (reference sequence). This CDR3 reads CASSPDSLVTGELFF. The CDR3 nucleotides read TGTGCCAGCAGCCCGGACTCGCTAGTCACCGGGGAGCTGTTTTTT.

The chain employs TRBV4-1 and TRBJ1-1; the D is unclear. The CDR3 loop spans 15 amino acids. Germline-derived CDR1 and CDR2 are MGHRA and YSYEKL. V lost 6 bases, J lost 1 base, and 15 bases lay in between. CDR3 sequence (DNA): TGCGCCAGCAGAAAAGCTTGGGGTACGAACACTGAAGCTTTCTTT. Its translation is CASRKAWGTNTEAFF.